This T cell receptor beta chain was sequenced in a study of technical replicates of blood from a few donors. Libraries were prepared by immunoSEQ multiplex PCR; TCRdb keeps only in-frame clonotypes and omits some of them. The sample lists tens of thousands of clones; roughly 96% were seen once. Sequencing used T cells isolated from PBMCs. The receptor comes from a human donor in good health.

CDR3 amino acids: CASSHTEAFF. In DNA form, the CDR3 reads TGTGCCAGTTCTCACACTGAAGCTTTCTTT. This rearrangement joins TRBV19 to TRBJ1-1; D uncertain. The germline CDR1 and CDR2 sequences are LNHDA and SQIVND (reference sequence). This CDR3 is built from 10 residues. Trimming took off 8 bases at V and 3 bases at J, with 4 bases between the two ends.